These 20 T cell receptor beta chains share one sample of origin, sequenced in a study of shared clonotypes between healthy human individuals. Sequencing was performed with immunoSEQ multiplex PCR; in TCRdb, only in-frame clones are kept and a portion is missing. The sample has a few million clones, 90% to 95% seen once. Specimen: naive CD4+ T cells from PBMCs. Stated subset: CD45RA+ positively selected. The origin of the receptors is a man younger than 35 in good health. Some clones in this sample may be carry-over from other donors' samples.

The V call is TRBV4-1, the J call TRBJ2-3, with D uncertain. In germline, CDR1 is MGHRA, CDR2 YSYEKL. Trimming shortened V by 0 bases and J by 2 bases, and 18 bases separated the two germline ends. The CDR3 spans 18 residues. As DNA, the CDR3 is TGCGCCAGCAGCCAAGATGGCTCGGCTGATGACCTCACAGATACGCAGTATTTT. It yields the protein CASSQDGSADDLTDTQYF.

The gene calls are TRBV12-5 and TRBJ1-1; D is unresolved. Germline CDR1 and CDR2: LGHNT and FRNRAP. There are 13 residues in the CDR3. Deletions cut 0 bases from V and 4 bases from J, with 6 bases between. CDR3 residues: CASGLVPTTEAFF. Here the CDR3 DNA reads TGTGCTAGTGGTTTGGTACCCACCACTGAAGCTTTCTTT.

CDR3 DNA: TGTGCCAGCAGCGTAGAGGGGGGACTCATAGGTGAGCAGTTCTTC. This gives the protein CASSVEGGLIGEQFF. The rearrangement joins TRBV9 to TRBJ2-1; D tentatively reads TRBD1 or TRBD2 (6 bases each). Germline CDR1 reads SGDLS; CDR2 reads YYNGEE. The CDR3 is made up of 15 amino acids. The V end was cut by 0 bases, the J end by 9 bases, with 16 bases between. The full variable domain, in which reference TRBV9 and TRBJ2-1 provide the parts outside the CDR3, is DSGVTQTPKHLITATGQRVTLRCSPRSGDLSVYWYQQSLDQGLQFLIQYYNGEERAKGNILERFSAQQFPDLHSELNLSSLELGDSALYFCASSVEGGLIGEQFFGPGTRLTVL.

As regards this clone: The sample has other DNA sequences that encode this CDR3 too. The CDR3 region is CASSYSRGNQPQHF. The CDR3 DNA sequence: TGTGCCAGCAGTTACTCCCGAGGCAATCAGCCCCAGCATTTT. This sequence joins TRBV6-5 and TRBJ1-5, with D unresolved. Germline V gene sequence: CDR1 MNHEY, CDR2 SVGAGI. The germline V and J ends were trimmed by 0 bases and 2 bases, with 5 bases remaining between them. This CDR3 has 14 residues.

The J gene is TRBJ2-7, the V gene TRBV27; D might be TRBD2 (5 bases). Germline loops: CDR1 MNHEY, CDR2 SMNVEV (reference sequence). Trimming took off 4 bases at V and 4 bases at J, with 20 bases between the two ends. This CDR3 comprises 16 residues. The CDR3: CASSSVVLGSFYEQYF. DNA for the CDR3: TGTGCCAGCAGTTCCGTCGTACTAGGATCTTTTTACGAGCAGTACTTC.

The rearrangement uses TRBV28 and TRBJ2-1, with D perhaps matching TRBD2 (6 bases). Germline V gene lookup returns CDR1 MDHEN and CDR2 SYDVKM. The CDR3 sequence is 13 residues long. Trimming cost V 4 bases and J 9 bases, with 13 bases left between them. The CDR3 region is CASSWASVGEQFF. CDR3 DNA sequence: TGTGCCAGCAGTTGGGCTAGCGTGGGTGAGCAGTTCTTC.

The chain combines TRBV5-1 with TRBJ1-1, with TRBD1 matching 11 bases. V lost 4 bases and J lost 4; bases outside the gene matches: 6. CDR1 and CDR2 (germline): SGHRS, YFSETQ. This CDR3 is 15 amino acids long. In DNA, the CDR3 is TGCGCCAGCAGCATAGGGACAGGGGGGATCACTGAAGCTTTCTTT. Protein product: CASSIGTGGITEAFF.

V is TRBV7-8 and J is TRBJ1-4; D gene unclear. The germline V gene has CDR1 SGHVS and CDR2 FQNEAQ. Trimming left V 5 bases short and J 4 bases short, with 17 bases between. This CDR3 spans 16 amino acids. CDR3 sequence (DNA): TGTGCCAGCAGCCATGACGGACGGCTCCTTAATGAAAAACTGTTTTTT. This translates into CASSHDGRLLNEKLFF.

This clone has a handful of counts. The chain uses TRBV10-3 and TRBJ1-2; D remains unclear. Per the germline V gene, CDR1 is ENHRY and CDR2 is SYGVKD. V lost 7 bases and J lost 7, with 16 bases in between. The length of the CDR3 is 13 residues. CDR3 amino acids: CAITPDPGGGYTF. The CDR3 DNA reads as TGTGCCATCACTCCTGACCCGGGTGGTGGCTACACCTTC.

The V call is TRBV6-5, the J call TRBJ1-2; D remains ambiguous. Trimming cost V 0 bases and J 7 bases, with 18 bases left between them. Germline V lookup: CDR1 MNHEY, CDR2 SVGAGI. CDR3 length: 16 amino acids. CDR3 loop: CASSYSSTVRSGGYTF. The CDR3 coding sequence is TGTGCCAGCAGTTACTCCTCAACAGTCCGTTCGGGTGGCTACACCTTC.

The V call is TRBV25-1, the J call TRBJ2-5; 9 bases line up with TRBD1. The V gene end was trimmed by 6 bases and the J gene end by 5 bases; junction bases not matched to a gene: 4. CDR3 length: 13 amino acids. Germline V gene lookup returns CDR1 MGHDK and CDR2 SYGVNS. For the CDR3, the DNA is TGTGCCAGCAGGACAGGGGGACGGGAGACCCAGTACTTC. This sequence encodes CASRTGGRETQYF.

V is TRBV27 and J is TRBJ2-2; 12 bases agree with TRBD2. This CDR3 has 16 residues. From germline, CDR1 is MNHEY and CDR2 SMNVEV (reference sequence). The ends lost 6 bases at V and 9 bases at J; junction bases unmatched: 11. CDR3 residues: CASSSTLAGGPRELFF. The CDR3 DNA is TGTGCCAGCAGCTCCACTCTAGCGGGAGGGCCAAGGGAGCTGTTTTTT.

This chain connects TRBV13 to TRBJ2-7; 7 bases map to TRBD2. This CDR3 has 15 amino acids. V shed 7 bases and J 2 bases; nucleotides not matched to a gene: 11. The V gene's germline CDR1 is PRHDT and CDR2 FYEKMQ (reference sequence). The CDR3 DNA follows: TGTGCCAGCACCGAGCGGGGATTGGGTACCTACGAGCAGTACTTC. Protein sequence: CASTERGLGTYEQYF.

DNA of the CDR3: TGTGCCAGCAGCCCCTATCCAACAGCGGGAGCAGCCGTGGGCTACAATGAGCAGTTCTTC. This translates into CASSPYPTAGAAVGYNEQFF. The rearrangement links TRBV4-2 to TRBJ2-1, with 8 bases that match TRBD2. The ends lost 4 bases at V and 3 bases at J; junction bases unmatched: 20. Per germline, CDR1 LGHNA and CDR2 YNFKEQ. CDR3 length: 20 residues.

The chain is built from TRBV11-2 and TRBJ2-5; D is possibly TRBD2 (7 bases). The CDR3 runs 17 residues. V was pared by 5 bases and J by 1 base, with 20 bases between. Per germline, CDR1 SGHAT and CDR2 FQNNGV. The DNA of the CDR3 is TGTGCCAGCAGCCCCGGCGGGGGCAGGGAATTCCAAGAGACCCAGTACTTC. It specifies CASSPGGGREFQETQYF.

J is TRBJ2-7 and V is TRBV4-1; TRBD1 agrees at 10 bases. This CDR3 comprises 17 residues. Germline values: CDR1 MGHRA, CDR2 YSYEKL. V shed 0 bases and J 2 bases; nucleotides not matched to a gene: 7. The CDR3 coding sequence is TGCGCCAGCAGCCAAGATCGGGACAGGGGCCCTACCTACGAGCAGTACTTC. It translates to CASSQDRDRGPTYEQYF.

The V gene is TRBV29-1, the J gene TRBJ2-5; D unclear. V was cut by 7 bases and J by 4 bases, with 22 bases left in between. The length of the CDR3 is 15 residues. Germline CDR1 is SQVTM and CDR2 is ANQGSEA. The CDR3, as DNA: TGCAGCGCGGAAACGGGCAGGTCGAGAGTAGAGACCCAGTACTTC. This translates into CSAETGRSRVETQYF.

The count of this clone is one. The chain couples TRBV21-1 to TRBJ1-1; no check of the table's D call, TRBD1, against the DNA was made. TRBV21-1 is a pseudogene locus. This CDR3 contains 15 residues. The DNA for the CDR3 is TGTGCCAGCAAGGTAAAACACAGGGAGAACACTGAAGCTTTCTTT. Translation: CASKVKHRENTEAFF.

This clone was seen a single time. The chain uses TRBV6-9 and TRBJ2-5; no reliable D call. CDR1 MNHGY and CDR2 SVAAGI come from the germline V gene. The CDR3 extends over 11 amino acids. V was shortened by 5 bases and J by 5 bases, with 6 bases between the two germline ends. The CDR3 sequence: CASSPGETQYF. In DNA form, the CDR3 reads TGTGCCAGCAGTCCCGGGGAGACCCAGTACTTC.

This chain uses TRBV5-1 with TRBJ1-2; 7 nucleotides align to TRBD1. The V and J ends lost 5 bases and 0 bases, in that order; junction bases with no gene match: 4. The germline CDR1 and CDR2 sequences are SGHRS and YFSETQ. This CDR3 is 14 amino acids long. CDR3 sequence: CASRSGGTNYGYTF. CDR3 bases: TGCGCCAGCAGGTCAGGGGGGACTAACTATGGCTACACCTTC.